The present TCR beta chain was sequenced within a study of cytomegalovirus exposure and HLA in healthy donors. Findings of the study overall: Among TCR beta chains of equal frequency, HLA-associated ones were more clonally expanded in a later analysis.

Vbeta (60) and Jbeta (13) primers were used in the PCR. Original handling: The authors later counted tens of millions of unique TCR beta chains, 9 million to 14 million of them shared. Assay used: immunoSEQ multiplex PCR; TCRdb lists only in-frame clones, some missing. Clone size and V and J calls were adopted from that table, with D and trimming inferred from the DNA. Seen here are around 110,000 clones, more than 70% observed once, and the top ten hold more than 2%. Turning to this clone: The antigen is undetermined.

V dropped 2 bases and J dropped 2; count of bases not matched to a gene: 6. CDR1 is SGHRS and CDR2 is YFSETQ in the germline V gene. CDR3 size: 16 residues. The chain carries TRBV5-1 and TRBJ2-1; 8 nucleotides agree with TRBD2. Sequencing was carried out using PBMCs. This receptor was taken from a man aged 35 to 55 in good health and CMV-seronegative. The CDR3, as DNA: TGCGCCAGCAGCTTATTCCCGGGACTAGCCTACAATGAGCAGTTCTTC. Translation: CASSLFPGLAYNEQFF.